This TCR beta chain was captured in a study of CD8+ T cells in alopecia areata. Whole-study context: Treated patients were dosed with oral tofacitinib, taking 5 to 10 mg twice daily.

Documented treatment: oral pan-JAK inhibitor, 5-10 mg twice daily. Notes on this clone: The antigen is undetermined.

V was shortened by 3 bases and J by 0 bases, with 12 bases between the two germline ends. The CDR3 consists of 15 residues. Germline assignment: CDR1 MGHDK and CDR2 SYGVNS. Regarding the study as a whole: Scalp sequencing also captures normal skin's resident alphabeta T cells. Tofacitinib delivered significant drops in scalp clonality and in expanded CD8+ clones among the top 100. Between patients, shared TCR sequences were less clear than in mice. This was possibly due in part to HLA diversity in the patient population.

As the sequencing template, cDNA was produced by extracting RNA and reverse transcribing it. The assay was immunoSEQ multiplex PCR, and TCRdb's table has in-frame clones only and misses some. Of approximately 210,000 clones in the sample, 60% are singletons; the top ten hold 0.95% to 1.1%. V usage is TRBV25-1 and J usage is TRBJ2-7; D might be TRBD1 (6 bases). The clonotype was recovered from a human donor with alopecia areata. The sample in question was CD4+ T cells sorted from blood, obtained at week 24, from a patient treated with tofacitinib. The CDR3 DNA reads TGTGCCAGCAGTGAGACAGGTAAAGTCTCCTACGAGCAGTACTTC. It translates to CASSETGKVSYEQYF.